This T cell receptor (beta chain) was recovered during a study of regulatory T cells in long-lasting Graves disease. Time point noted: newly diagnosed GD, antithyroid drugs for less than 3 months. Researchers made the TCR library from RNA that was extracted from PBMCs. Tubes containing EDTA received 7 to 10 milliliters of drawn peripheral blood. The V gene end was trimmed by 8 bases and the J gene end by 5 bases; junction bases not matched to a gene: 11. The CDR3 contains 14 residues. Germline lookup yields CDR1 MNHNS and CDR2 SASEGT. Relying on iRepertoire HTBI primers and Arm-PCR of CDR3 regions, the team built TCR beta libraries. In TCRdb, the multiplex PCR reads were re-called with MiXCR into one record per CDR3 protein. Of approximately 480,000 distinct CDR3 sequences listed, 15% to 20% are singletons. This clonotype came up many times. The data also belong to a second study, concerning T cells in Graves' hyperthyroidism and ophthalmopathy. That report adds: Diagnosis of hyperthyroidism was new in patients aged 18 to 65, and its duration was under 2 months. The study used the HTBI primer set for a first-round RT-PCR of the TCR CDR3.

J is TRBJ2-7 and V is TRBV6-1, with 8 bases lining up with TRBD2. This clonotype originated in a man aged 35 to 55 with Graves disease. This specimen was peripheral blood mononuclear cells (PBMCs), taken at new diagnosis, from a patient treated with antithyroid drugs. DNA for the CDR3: TGTGCCAGCGGCCTCAGCGGGAGCCTAAACGAGCAGTACTTC. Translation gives CASGLSGSLNEQYF.